These 17 T cell receptor beta chains came from one sample sequenced in a study of cytomegalovirus exposure and HLA in healthy donors. TCRdb's table, derived via immunoSEQ multiplex PCR, lists solely in-frame clones and lacks some. The sample gives approximately 200,000 clones, approximately 90% of which show up once; around 1.1% is in the top ten. The specimen was PBMCs. Receptors originate from a woman aged 18-29 years in good health and CMV-seronegative.

This chain joins TRBV11-2 and TRBJ2-7, with D tentatively TRBD1 (6 bases). V dropped 3 bases and J dropped 4 bases, with 10 bases sitting between them. The germline V gene has CDR1 SGHAT and CDR2 FQNNGV. The CDR3 contains 13 residues. DNA for the CDR3: TGTGCCAGCAGCTTGGGAAGGGGGTACGAGCAGTACTTC. Translated: CASSLGRGYEQYF.

This rearrangement joins TRBV4-2 to TRBJ2-7; D may be TRBD2 (6 bases). The CDR3 consists of 17 residues. With 1 base removed from V and 2 bases from J, the gap between germline ends came to 18 bases. The germline CDR1 and CDR2 sequences are LGHNA and YNFKEQ. The CDR3 here is CASSQVTPGGDPYEQYF. The CDR3 bases are TGTGCCAGCAGCCAAGTAACGCCCGGGGGAGATCCCTACGAGCAGTACTTC.

This clone was found a few times. The chain joins TRBV11-1 to TRBJ2-7; TRBD2 matches at 10 bases. Trimming cost V 0 bases and J 4 bases; bases outside gene matches: 6. CDR3 length: 16 amino acids. Germline V lookup: CDR1 SGHAT, CDR2 FQDESV (reference sequence). The CDR3 nucleotides read TGTGCCAGCAGCTTAGCGCGGATAGCGGGAGGTTACGAGCAGTACTTC. Amino acid sequence: CASSLARIAGGYEQYF.

This chain connects TRBV5-1 to TRBJ2-5, with 12 bases matching TRBD2. The V segment lost 5 bases and the J segment 3 bases; nucleotides outside the gene matches: 11. The CDR3 covers 17 residues. Germline V gene sequence: CDR1 SGHRS, CDR2 YFSETQ. CDR3 sequence (DNA): TGCGCCAGCAGTCCCGAGCCAACTAGCGGGAGGAAAGAGACCCAGTACTTC. Translating gives CASSPEPTSGRKETQYF. Full variable domain (rest looked up from reference TRBV5-1 and TRBJ2-5): KAGVTQTPRYLIKTRGQQVTLSCSPISGHRSVSWYQQTPGQGLQFLFEYFSETQRNKGNFPGRFSGRQFSNSRSEMNVSTLELGDSALYLCASSPEPTSGRKETQYFGPGTRLLVL.

V is TRBV7-8 and J is TRBJ2-7, with D uncertain. The CDR3 has 13 amino acids. Germline CDR1 is SGHVS and CDR2 is FQNEAQ. The germline V and J ends were trimmed by 5 bases and 1 base, with 9 bases remaining between them. CDR3 DNA: TGTGCCAGCAGCCCCCCCCCGTCCTACGAGCAGTACTTC. Encoded protein: CASSPPPSYEQYF.

This chain's CDR3 is CASSYYPGQSAYEQYF. CDR3 coding DNA: TGTGCCAGCAGTTACTACCCGGGACAGTCTGCCTACGAGCAGTACTTC. The chain couples TRBV6-5 to TRBJ2-7, with 7 bases fitting TRBD1. Per the germline V gene, CDR1 is MNHEY and CDR2 is SVGAGI. The CDR3 extends over 16 amino acids. V lost 1 base, J lost 2 bases, and 8 bases stayed unmatched.

The J gene is TRBJ2-5, the V gene TRBV5-1, with 10 nucleotides matching TRBD1. The V segment lost 0 bases and the J segment 4 bases; nucleotides outside the gene matches: 0. Germline assignment: CDR1 SGHRS and CDR2 YFSETQ. The CDR3 totals 14 residues. The CDR3 sequence is CASSLGQGAETQYF. The CDR3 DNA reads as TGCGCCAGCAGCTTGGGACAGGGGGCAGAGACCCAGTACTTC.

This clone was counted once. The same CDR3 also results from other DNA sequences found in this sample. This chain links TRBV10-1 with TRBJ2-1; no clear D gene. The CDR3 spans 11 residues. The V and J ends lost 4 bases and 7 bases respectively, with 5 bases between them. The germline CDR1 and CDR2 sequences are WNHNN and SYGVQD (reference sequence). In nucleotides, the CDR3 is TGCGCCAGCAGTGGAGATAATGAGCAGTTCTTC. This gives the protein CASSGDNEQFF.

The chain joins TRBV27 to TRBJ2-7; TRBD1 agrees at 7 bases. The CDR3 has 17 amino acids. Germline loops: CDR1 MNHEY, CDR2 SMNVEV (reference sequence). V was clipped by 5 bases and J by 4 bases; unmatched bases: 17. As DNA, the CDR3 is TGTGCCAGCAGTCCGGGGACAGACCCCGGCACTCTTTACGAGCAGTACTTC. Protein: CASSPGTDPGTLYEQYF.

This chain connects TRBV18 to TRBJ2-2; maybe TRBD1 (5 bases). V lost 3 bases and J 7 bases, leaving 15 bases between the germline ends. The CDR3 totals 15 residues. Per germline, CDR1 KGHSH and CDR2 LQKENI. Written as DNA, the CDR3 is TGTGCCAGCTCACCGCAGGGTCCTACGAGCGGGGAGCTGTTTTTT. Its translation: CASSPQGPTSGELFF.

This rearrangement joins TRBV27 to TRBJ1-1, with 7 nucleotides matching TRBD1. V lost 4 bases and J lost 6; bases outside the gene matches: 17. The germline gives CDR1 MNHEY, CDR2 SMNVEV (reference sequence). The CDR3 is 17 residues long. CDR3 protein: CASSSTQIYRGGAEAFF. CDR3 in DNA: TGTGCCAGCAGTTCCACCCAGATCTACAGGGGTGGCGCTGAAGCTTTCTTT.

The genes are TRBV18 and TRBJ2-1, with 14 bases aligning to TRBD2. The ends lost 3 bases at V and 8 bases at J; junction bases unmatched: 3. Germline CDR1 KGHSH, CDR2 LQKENI. This CDR3 region has 15 residues. The DNA of the CDR3 is TGTGCCAGCTCACCGGGACTAGCGGGAGCGGATGAGCAGTTCTTC. It specifies CASSPGLAGADEQFF.

The V call is TRBV5-6, the J call TRBJ1-1; D uncertain. CDR1 and CDR2 (germline): SGHDT, YYEEEE. The CDR3 sequence is 13 residues long. The V gene lost 0 bases and the J gene lost 5 bases, with 8 bases spanning the gap. Here the CDR3 DNA reads TGTGCCAGCAGCTTGGGTCGGGGAACTGAAGCTTTCTTT. This codes for CASSLGRGTEAFF.

This rearrangement joins TRBV5-1 to TRBJ1-1; D might be TRBD1 (6 bases). This CDR3 is 13 amino acids long. The V gene's germline CDR1 is SGHRS and CDR2 YFSETQ. Trimming shortened V by 0 bases and J by 8 bases, and 11 bases separated the two germline ends. CDR3 DNA sequence: TGCGCCAGCAGCTTGGAGGACAGAAAAGAAGCTTTCTTT. Translated: CASSLEDRKEAFF. The full variable domain, with the rest looked up from reference TRBV5-1 and TRBJ1-1, is KAGVTQTPRYLIKTRGQQVTLSCSPISGHRSVSWYQQTPGQGLQFLFEYFSETQRNKGNFPGRFSGRQFSNSRSEMNVSTLELGDSALYLCASSLEDRKEAFFGQGTRLTVV.

DNA for the CDR3: TGCGCCAGGGGATTCCGGGGAAGAACGGGAGAGACCCAGTACTTC. It specifies CARGFRGRTGETQYF. This rearrangement joins TRBV5-1 to TRBJ2-5, with D possibly being TRBD2 (5 bases). CDR3 size: 15 residues. The V end was cut by 8 bases, the J end by 4 bases, with 21 bases between. CDR1 and CDR2 (germline): SGHRS, YFSETQ.

The J gene is TRBJ2-1, the V gene TRBV9, with TRBD2 identical over 10 bases. The germline V gene has CDR1 SGDLS and CDR2 YYNGEE. The CDR3 has 16 residues. V was clipped by 3 bases and J by 3 bases; unmatched bases: 6. The CDR3 sequence: CASSASGSWDYNEQFF. The CDR3 DNA follows: TGTGCCAGCAGCGCTAGCGGGAGTTGGGACTACAATGAGCAGTTCTTC.

This chain uses TRBV4-2 with TRBJ1-5, with a possible D match to TRBD1 (5 bases). Trimming stripped 4 bases from V and 5 bases from J, with 9 bases between. CDR1 and CDR2 (germline): LGHNA, YNFKEQ. The CDR3 extends over 13 amino acids. The CDR3 region is CASSLGADQPQHF. Here the CDR3 DNA reads TGTGCCAGCAGCCTTGGGGCGGATCAGCCCCAGCATTTT.